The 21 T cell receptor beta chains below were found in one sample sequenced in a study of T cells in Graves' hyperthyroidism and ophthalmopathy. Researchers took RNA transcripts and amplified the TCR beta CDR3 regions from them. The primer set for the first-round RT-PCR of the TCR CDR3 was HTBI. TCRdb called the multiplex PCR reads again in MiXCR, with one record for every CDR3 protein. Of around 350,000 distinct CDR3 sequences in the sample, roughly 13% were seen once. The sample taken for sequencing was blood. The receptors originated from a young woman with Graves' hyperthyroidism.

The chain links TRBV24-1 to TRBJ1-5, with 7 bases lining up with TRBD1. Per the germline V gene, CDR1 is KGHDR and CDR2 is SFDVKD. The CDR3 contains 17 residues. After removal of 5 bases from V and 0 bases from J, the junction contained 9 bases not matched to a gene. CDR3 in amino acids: CATSAGYDRDSNQPQHF. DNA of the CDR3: TGTGCCACCAGTGCCGGGTACGACAGGGATAGCAATCAGCCCCAGCATTTT.

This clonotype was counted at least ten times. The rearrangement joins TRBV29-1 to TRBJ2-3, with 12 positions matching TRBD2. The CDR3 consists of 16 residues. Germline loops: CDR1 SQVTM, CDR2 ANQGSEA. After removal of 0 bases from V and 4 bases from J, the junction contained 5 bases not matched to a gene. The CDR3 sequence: CSVEDRPSGGADTQYF. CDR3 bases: TGCAGCGTTGAAGATCGTCCTAGCGGGGGGGCAGATACGCAGTATTTT.

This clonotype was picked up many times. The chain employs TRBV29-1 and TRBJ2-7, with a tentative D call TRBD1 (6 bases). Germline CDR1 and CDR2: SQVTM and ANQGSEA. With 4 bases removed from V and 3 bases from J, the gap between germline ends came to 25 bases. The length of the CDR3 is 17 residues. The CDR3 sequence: CSVGKDSPSRVGYEQYF. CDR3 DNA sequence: TGCAGCGTTGGCAAGGACAGTCCCAGCCGTGTGGGCTACGAGCAGTACTTC.

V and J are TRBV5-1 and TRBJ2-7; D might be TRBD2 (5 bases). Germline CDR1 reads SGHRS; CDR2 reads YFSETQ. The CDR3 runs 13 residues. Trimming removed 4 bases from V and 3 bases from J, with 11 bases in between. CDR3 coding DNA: TGCGCCAGCAGCCTGGACTTCTTCTACGAGCAGTACTTC. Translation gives CASSLDFFYEQYF.

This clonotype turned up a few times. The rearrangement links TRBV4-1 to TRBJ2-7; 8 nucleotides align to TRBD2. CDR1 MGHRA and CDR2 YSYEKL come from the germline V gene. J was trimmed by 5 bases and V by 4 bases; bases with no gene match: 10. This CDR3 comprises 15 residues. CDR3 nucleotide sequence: TGCGCCAGCAGCCTCTTAACCGGGACTAGGGACGAGCAGTACTTC. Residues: CASSLLTGTRDEQYF.

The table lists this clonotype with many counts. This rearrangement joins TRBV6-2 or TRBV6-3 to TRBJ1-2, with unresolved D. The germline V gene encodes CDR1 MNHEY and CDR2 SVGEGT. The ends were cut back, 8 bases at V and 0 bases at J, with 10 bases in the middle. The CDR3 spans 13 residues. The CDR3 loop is CASGWPSNYGYTF. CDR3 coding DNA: TGTGCCAGCGGGTGGCCTTCTAACTATGGCTACACCTTC.

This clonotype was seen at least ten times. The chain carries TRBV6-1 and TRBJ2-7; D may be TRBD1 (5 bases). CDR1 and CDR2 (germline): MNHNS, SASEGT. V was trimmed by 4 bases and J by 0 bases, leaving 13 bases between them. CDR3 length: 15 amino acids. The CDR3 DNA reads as TGTGCCAGCAGTGTCGACAGTCTAAGCTCCTACGAGCAGTACTTC. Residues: CASSVDSLSSYEQYF.

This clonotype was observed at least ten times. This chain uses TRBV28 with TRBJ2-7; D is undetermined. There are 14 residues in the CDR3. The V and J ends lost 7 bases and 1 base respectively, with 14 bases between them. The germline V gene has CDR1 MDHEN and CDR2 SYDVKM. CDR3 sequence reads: CASTTLTLSYEQYF. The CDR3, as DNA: TGTGCCAGCACCACCCTGACATTATCCTACGAGCAGTACTTC.

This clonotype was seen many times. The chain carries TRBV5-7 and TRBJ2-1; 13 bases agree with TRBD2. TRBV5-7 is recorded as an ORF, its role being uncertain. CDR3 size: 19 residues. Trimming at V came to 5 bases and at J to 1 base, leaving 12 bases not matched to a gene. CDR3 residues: CASSSFGLAGVLSYNEQFF. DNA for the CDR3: TGTGCCAGCAGTTCATTCGGACTAGCGGGGGTTTTGTCCTACAATGAGCAGTTCTTC.

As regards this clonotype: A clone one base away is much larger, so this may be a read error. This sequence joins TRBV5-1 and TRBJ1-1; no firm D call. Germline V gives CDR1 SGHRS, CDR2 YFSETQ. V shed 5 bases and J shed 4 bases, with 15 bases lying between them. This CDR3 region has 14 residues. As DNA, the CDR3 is TGCGCCAGCAGAGCGAGGTTGACCCTCACTGAAGCTTTCTTT. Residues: CASRARLTLTEAFF.

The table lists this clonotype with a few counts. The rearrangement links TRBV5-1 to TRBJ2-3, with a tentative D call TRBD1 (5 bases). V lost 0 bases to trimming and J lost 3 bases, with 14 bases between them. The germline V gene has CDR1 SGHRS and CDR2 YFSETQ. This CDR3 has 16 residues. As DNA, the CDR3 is TGCGCCAGCAGCTTGGACCGTCAGGGAAATACAGATACGCAGTATTTT. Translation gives CASSLDRQGNTDTQYF. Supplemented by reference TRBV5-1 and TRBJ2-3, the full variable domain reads KAGVTQTPRYLIKTRGQQVTLSCSPISGHRSVSWYQQTPGQGLQFLFEYFSETQRNKGNFPGRFSGRQFSNSRSEMNVSTLELGDSALYLCASSLDRQGNTDTQYFGPGTRLTVL.

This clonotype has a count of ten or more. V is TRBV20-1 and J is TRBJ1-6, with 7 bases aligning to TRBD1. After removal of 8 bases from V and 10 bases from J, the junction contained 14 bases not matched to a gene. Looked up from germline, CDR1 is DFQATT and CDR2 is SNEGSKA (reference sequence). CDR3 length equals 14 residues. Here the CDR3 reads CSPAVLGTESPLHF. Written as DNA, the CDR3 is TGCAGTCCTGCGGTGTTGGGGACAGAGTCACCCCTCCACTTT.

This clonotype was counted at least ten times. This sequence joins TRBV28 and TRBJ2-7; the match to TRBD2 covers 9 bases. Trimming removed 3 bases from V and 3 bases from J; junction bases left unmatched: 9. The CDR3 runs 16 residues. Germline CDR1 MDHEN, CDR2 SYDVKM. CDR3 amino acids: CASSLPASGTNYEQYF. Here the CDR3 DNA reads TGTGCCAGCAGTTTGCCGGCTAGCGGGACCAACTACGAGCAGTACTTC.

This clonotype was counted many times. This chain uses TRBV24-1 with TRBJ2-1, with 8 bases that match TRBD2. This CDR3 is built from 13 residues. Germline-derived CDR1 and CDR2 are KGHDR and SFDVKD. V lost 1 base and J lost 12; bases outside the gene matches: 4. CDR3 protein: CATSDLISGGQFF. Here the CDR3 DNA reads TGTGCCACCAGTGATTTAATAAGCGGGGGGCAGTTCTTC.

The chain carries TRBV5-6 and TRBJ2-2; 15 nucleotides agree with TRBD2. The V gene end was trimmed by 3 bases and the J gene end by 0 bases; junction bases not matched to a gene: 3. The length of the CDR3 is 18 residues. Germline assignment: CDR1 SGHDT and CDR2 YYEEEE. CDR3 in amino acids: CASSWGLAGGTNTGELFF. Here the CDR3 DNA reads TGTGCCAGCAGCTGGGGACTAGCGGGGGGAACGAACACCGGGGAGCTGTTTTTT.

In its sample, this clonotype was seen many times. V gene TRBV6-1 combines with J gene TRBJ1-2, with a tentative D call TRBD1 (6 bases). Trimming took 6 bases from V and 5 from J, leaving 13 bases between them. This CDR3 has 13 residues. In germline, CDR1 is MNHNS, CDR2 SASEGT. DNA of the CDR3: TGTGCCAGCAGCTATGGACAGCTGTATGGCTACACCTTC. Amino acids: CASSYGQLYGYTF.

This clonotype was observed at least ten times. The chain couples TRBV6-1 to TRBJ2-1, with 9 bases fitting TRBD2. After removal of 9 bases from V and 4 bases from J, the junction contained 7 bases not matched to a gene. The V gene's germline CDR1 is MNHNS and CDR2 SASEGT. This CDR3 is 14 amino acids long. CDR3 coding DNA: TGTGCCAGTCGGAGGCGGGAGGGGTACAATGAGCAGTTCTTC. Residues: CASRRREGYNEQFF.

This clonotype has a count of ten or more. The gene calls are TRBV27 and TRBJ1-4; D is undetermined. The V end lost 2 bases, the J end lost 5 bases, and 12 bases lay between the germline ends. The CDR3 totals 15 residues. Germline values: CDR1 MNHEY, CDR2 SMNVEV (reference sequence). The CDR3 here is CASSLRRAVNEKLFF. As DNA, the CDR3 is TGTGCCAGCAGTTTAAGGCGGGCGGTGAATGAAAAACTGTTTTTT. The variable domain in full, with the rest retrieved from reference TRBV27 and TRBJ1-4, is EAQVTQNPRYLITVTGKKLTVTCSQNMNHEYMSWYRQDPGLGLRQIYYSMNVEVTDKGDVPEGYKVSRKEKRNFPLILESPSPNQTSLYFCASSLRRAVNEKLFFGSGTQLSVL.

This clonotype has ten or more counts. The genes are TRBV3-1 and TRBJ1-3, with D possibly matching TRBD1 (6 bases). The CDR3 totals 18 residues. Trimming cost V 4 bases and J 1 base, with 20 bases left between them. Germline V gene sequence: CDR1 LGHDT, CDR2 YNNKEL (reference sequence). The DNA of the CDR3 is TGTGCCAGCAGCCGACTTTCTTCCACCAGGGGATCTGGAAACACCATATATTTT. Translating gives CASSRLSSTRGSGNTIYF.

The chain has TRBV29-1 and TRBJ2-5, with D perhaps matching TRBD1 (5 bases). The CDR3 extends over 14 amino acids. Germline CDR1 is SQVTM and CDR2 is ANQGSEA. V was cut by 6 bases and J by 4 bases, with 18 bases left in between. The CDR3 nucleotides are TGCAGCGTCAGACAGAGAAACTGGGGAGAGACCCAGTACTTC. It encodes CSVRQRNWGETQYF. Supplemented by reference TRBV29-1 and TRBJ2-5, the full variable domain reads SAVISQKPSRDICQRGTSLTIQCQVDSQVTMMFWYRQQPGQSLTLIATANQGSEATYESGFVIDKFPISRPNLTFSTLTVSNMSPEDSSIYLCSVRQRNWGETQYFGPGTRLLVL.

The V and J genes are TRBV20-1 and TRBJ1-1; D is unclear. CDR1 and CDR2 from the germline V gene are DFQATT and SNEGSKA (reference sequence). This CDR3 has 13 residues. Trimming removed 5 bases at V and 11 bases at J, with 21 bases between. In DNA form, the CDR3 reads TGCAGTGCTTCTTCTTCACGGGGTGTTGGCGCTTTCTTT. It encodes CSASSSRGVGAFF.